What follows are 6 T cell receptor beta chains derived from one specimen sequenced in a study of response to subunit inactivated influenza vaccine. Using its own MiXCR run on the RT-PCR reads, TCRdb lists one record per CDR3 protein. The sample holds about 780,000 distinct CDR3 sequences, roughly 20% seen once. This material consisted of PBMCs from blood, taken about 5 days after vaccination. The origin of the receptors is a man in his fifties or sixties who received an inactivated influenza vaccine.

The chain recombines TRBV28 with TRBJ2-5, with D possibly TRBD1 on 6 matching bases. Looked up from germline, CDR1 is MDHEN and CDR2 is SYDVKM. The V end lost 4 bases, the J end lost 4 bases, and 13 bases lay between the germline ends. There are 14 residues in the CDR3. The CDR3 region has the DNA TGTGCCAGCAGTTCCGCAGGGGAAAGAGAGACCCAGTACTTC. Its protein product is CASSSAGERETQYF.

The chain uses TRBV7-2 and TRBJ1-2; 10 bases fit TRBD1. The CDR3 length is 16 residues. Trimming removed 3 bases from V and 3 bases from J; junction bases left unmatched: 7. Germline V gene lookup returns CDR1 SGHTA and CDR2 FQGNSA. CDR3 DNA sequence: TGTGCCAGCAGCTTTGATCCGGGACAGGGGTACTATGGCTACACCTTC. Amino acids: CASSFDPGQGYYGYTF.

This clonotype was found many times. The J gene is TRBJ2-2, the V gene TRBV12-3 or TRBV12-4; D is unresolved. This CDR3 contains 12 residues. V was trimmed by 5 bases and J by 6 bases, leaving 7 bases between them. The CDR3 loop reads CASSLVPGELFF. The CDR3, as DNA: TGTGCCAGCAGTCTTGTACCCGGGGAGCTGTTTTTT.

The CDR3 protein is CSARERAGSNQPQHF. In DNA form, the CDR3 reads TGCAGTGCTAGAGAGAGGGCCGGAAGCAATCAGCCCCAGCATTTT. The chain combines TRBV20-1 with TRBJ1-5; no clear D. Per germline, CDR1 DFQATT and CDR2 SNEGSKA (reference sequence). Trimming cost V 0 bases and J 1 base, with 10 bases left between them. The CDR3 consists of 15 residues.

The chain joins TRBV7-6 to TRBJ1-3; D ambiguous. Trimming removed 3 bases at V and 3 bases at J, with 9 bases between. This CDR3 comprises 14 residues. Germline V CDR1 and CDR2: SGHVS, FNYEAQ. The CDR3 nucleotides are TGTGCCAGCAGCTTGGGCCTGGGTGGAAACACCATATATTTT. Protein sequence: CASSLGLGGNTIYF.

This clonotype was found a few times. The rearrangement joins TRBV6-1 to TRBJ1-2; the D gene is possibly TRBD1 (6 bases). The germline gives CDR1 MNHNS, CDR2 SASEGT. The CDR3 spans 14 residues. The ends were cut back, 6 bases at V and 4 bases at J, with 15 bases in the middle. The DNA for the CDR3 is TGTGCCAGCAGACCCGACGGGGGCGGCTATGGCTACACCTTC. Amino acids: CASRPDGGGYGYTF.